A selection of T cell receptor beta chains follows, all from one sample in a study of PD-L1 blockade in urothelial cancer. The assay was immunoSEQ multiplex PCR, and TCRdb's table has in-frame clones only and misses some. The sample records about 87,000 clones, 84% being singletons. The sample was PBMCs, taken around atezolizumab (anti-PD-L1) treatment. The origin of the receptors is a man aged 55 to 70 with urothelial cancer. Each CDR3 is given with its conserved first and last residue. The order of the fields is D gene, clone size, V gene, J gene, CDR3 protein, CDR3 DNA. A D gene is named only where the DNA matches it firmly. The size field is filled for only some rows; it gives once, few, many or a size class.

d_call: -; clone_size: -; v_call: TRBV11-2; j_call: TRBJ2-1; cdr3_aa: CASGPPGDYNEQFF; cdr3_nt: TGTGCCAGCGGACCTCCAGGGGACTACAATGAGCAGTTCTTC
d_call: -; clone_size: -; v_call: TRBV28; j_call: TRBJ1-1; cdr3_aa: CASSRQDLTEAFF; cdr3_nt: TGTGCCAGCAGTAGACAGGATCTAACTGAAGCTTTCTTT
d_call: -; clone_size: -; v_call: TRBV30; j_call: TRBJ2-1; cdr3_aa: CAWSVTGSSYNEQFF; cdr3_nt: TGTGCCTGGAGTGTAACAGGGAGCTCCTACAATGAGCAGTTCTTC
d_call: TRBD1; clone_size: -; v_call: TRBV5-1; j_call: TRBJ2-7; cdr3_aa: CASSRGQGSYEQYF; cdr3_nt: TGCGCCAGCAGCAGGGGACAGGGGTCCTACGAGCAGTACTTC
d_call: -; clone_size: -; v_call: TRBV4-1; j_call: TRBJ2-7; cdr3_aa: CASSQSRAGRGPYEQYF; cdr3_nt: TGCGCCAGCAGCCAATCACGGGCGGGGAGAGGCCCCTACGAGCAGTACTTC
d_call: -; clone_size: -; v_call: TRBV5-1; j_call: TRBJ2-7; cdr3_aa: CASSRQRDITYEQYF; cdr3_nt: TGCGCCAGCAGCCGTCAGCGGGACATTACCTACGAGCAGTACTTC
d_call: -; clone_size: once; v_call: TRBV7-9; j_call: TRBJ2-1; cdr3_aa: CASSPSGLSYNEQFF; cdr3_nt: TGTGCCAGCAGCCCCTCCGGACTCTCCTACAATGAGCAGTTCTTC
d_call: TRBD1; clone_size: -; v_call: TRBV30; j_call: TRBJ1-5; cdr3_aa: CALTSGTGGNFRNQPQHF; cdr3_nt: TGTGCCCTGACATCCGGGACAGGGGGCAATTTTCGCAATCAGCCCCAGCATTTT
d_call: -; clone_size: -; v_call: TRBV10-3; j_call: TRBJ1-2; cdr3_aa: CAISEGRDYGYTF; cdr3_nt: TGTGCCATCAGTGAGGGCAGGGACTATGGCTACACCTTC
d_call: TRBD2; clone_size: -; v_call: TRBV5-1; j_call: TRBJ2-5; cdr3_aa: CASSGGGKETQYF; cdr3_nt: TGCGCCAGCAGCGGCGGGGGAAAGGAGACCCAGTACTTC
d_call: TRBD1; clone_size: -; v_call: TRBV18; j_call: TRBJ2-7; cdr3_aa: CASSPWDRGLNEQYF; cdr3_nt: TGTGCCAGCTCACCCTGGGACAGGGGGCTTAACGAGCAGTACTTC
d_call: TRBD1; clone_size: -; v_call: TRBV18; j_call: TRBJ1-6; cdr3_aa: CASTTTGGFSPLHF; cdr3_nt: TGTGCCAGCACCACGACAGGGGGTTTCTCACCCCTCCACTTT
d_call: -; clone_size: -; v_call: TRBV5-1; j_call: TRBJ2-5; cdr3_aa: CASSLGGDSAPTQYF; cdr3_nt: TGCGCCAGCAGCTTGGGGGGGGACTCCGCCCCGACCCAGTACTTC
d_call: TRBD1; clone_size: -; v_call: TRBV6-5; j_call: TRBJ1-5; cdr3_aa: CASSRTGENNQPQHF; cdr3_nt: TGTGCCAGCAGTCGGACAGGTGAGAACAATCAGCCCCAGCATTTT
d_call: -; clone_size: -; v_call: TRBV6-4; j_call: TRBJ1-5; cdr3_aa: CASRTGGQPQHF; cdr3_nt: TGTGCCAGCAGGACAGGCGGCCAGCCCCAGCATTTT
d_call: TRBD2; clone_size: -; v_call: TRBV2; j_call: TRBJ2-3; cdr3_aa: CADVGLATDTQYF; cdr3_nt: TGTGCCGATGTAGGACTAGCCACAGATACGCAGTATTTT
d_call: TRBD1; clone_size: -; v_call: TRBV25-1; j_call: TRBJ2-7; cdr3_aa: CASRGTGLYEQYF; cdr3_nt: TGTGCCAGCAGGGGGACAGGACTCTACGAGCAGTACTTC
d_call: TRBD2; clone_size: -; v_call: TRBV5-1; j_call: TRBJ2-7; cdr3_aa: CASSRGTASGGSYEQYF; cdr3_nt: TGCGCCAGCAGCCGAGGGACCGCTAGCGGGGGATCCTACGAGCAGTACTTC
d_call: -; clone_size: -; v_call: TRBV5-4; j_call: TRBJ1-5; cdr3_aa: CASSQDNQPQHF; cdr3_nt: TGTGCCAGCAGCCAGGACAATCAGCCCCAGCATTTT
d_call: -; clone_size: -; v_call: TRBV30; j_call: TRBJ1-1; cdr3_aa: CAGQRGEAFF; cdr3_nt: TGTGCCGGACAACGAGGTGAAGCTTTCTTT
d_call: -; clone_size: -; v_call: TRBV7-2; j_call: TRBJ2-1; cdr3_aa: CASTTSRGYNEQFF; cdr3_nt: TGTGCCAGCACCACATCCCGGGGGTACAATGAGCAGTTCTTC
d_call: TRBD1; clone_size: -; v_call: TRBV5-1; j_call: TRBJ2-5; cdr3_aa: CASSPRGQAQETQYF; cdr3_nt: TGCGCCAGCAGCCCTCGGGGACAGGCACAAGAGACCCAGTACTTC
d_call: TRBD1; clone_size: few; v_call: TRBV6-1; j_call: TRBJ1-6; cdr3_aa: CASSPTGTGQPLHF; cdr3_nt: TGTGCCAGCAGCCCGACAGGGACGGGGCAACCCCTCCACTTT
d_call: TRBD2; clone_size: -; v_call: TRBV5-4; j_call: TRBJ2-5; cdr3_aa: CASSLGSGGARETQYF; cdr3_nt: TGTGCCAGCAGCTTGGGTAGCGGGGGGGCCAGAGAGACCCAGTACTTC
d_call: -; clone_size: -; v_call: TRBV6-1; j_call: TRBJ1-2; cdr3_aa: CASSEAQGYYGYTF; cdr3_nt: TGTGCCAGCAGTGAAGCGCAGGGATACTATGGCTACACCTTC
d_call: TRBD2; clone_size: -; v_call: TRBV30; j_call: TRBJ2-5; cdr3_aa: CAWLPGLAGGPKETQYF; cdr3_nt: TGTGCCTGGTTACCGGGACTAGCGGGGGGGCCGAAGGAGACCCAGTACTTC
d_call: -; clone_size: once; v_call: TRBV9; j_call: TRBJ1-2; cdr3_aa: CASSVMGSDYGYTF; cdr3_nt: TGTGCCAGCAGCGTAATGGGGAGTGACTATGGCTACACCTTC
d_call: -; clone_size: -; v_call: TRBV5-1; j_call: TRBJ2-5; cdr3_aa: CASSPEAGRETQYF; cdr3_nt: TGCGCCAGCAGCCCGGAGGCAGGGAGGGAGACCCAGTACTTC
d_call: TRBD2; clone_size: -; v_call: TRBV7-9; j_call: TRBJ2-1; cdr3_aa: CASSSLGLGEQFF; cdr3_nt: TGTGCCAGCAGCTCCCTAGGACTAGGTGAGCAGTTCTTC
d_call: -; clone_size: -; v_call: TRBV6-6; j_call: TRBJ1-2; cdr3_aa: CASSRGGSNYGYTF; cdr3_nt: TGTGCCAGCAGTAGGGGGGGGTCTAACTATGGCTACACCTTC
d_call: -; clone_size: -; v_call: TRBV7-3; j_call: TRBJ1-2; cdr3_aa: CASSSGVGYGYTF; cdr3_nt: TGTGCCAGCAGCTCAGGGGTCGGCTATGGCTACACCTTC
d_call: -; clone_size: few; v_call: TRBV6-4; j_call: TRBJ2-2; cdr3_aa: CASSPRDSNTGELFF; cdr3_nt: TGTGCCAGCAGCCCCCGGGACTCGAACACCGGGGAGCTGTTTTTT
d_call: -; clone_size: -; v_call: TRBV6-5; j_call: TRBJ2-3; cdr3_aa: CASSNPPADTQYF; cdr3_nt: TGTGCCAGCAGTAACCCCCCAGCGGATACGCAGTATTTT
d_call: -; clone_size: few; v_call: TRBV6-5; j_call: TRBJ2-7; cdr3_aa: CASSYSAGRYEQYF; cdr3_nt: TGTGCCAGCAGTTACTCAGCAGGTCGTTACGAGCAGTACTTC
d_call: TRBD1; clone_size: -; v_call: TRBV5-1; j_call: TRBJ2-3; cdr3_aa: CASVGRGLKDTQYF; cdr3_nt: TGCGCCAGCGTTGGCAGGGGGCTCAAAGATACGCAGTATTTT
d_call: -; clone_size: -; v_call: TRBV29-1; j_call: TRBJ2-1; cdr3_aa: CSVHGASSYNEQFF; cdr3_nt: TGCAGCGTTCACGGAGCAAGCTCCTACAATGAGCAGTTCTTC
d_call: TRBD1; clone_size: -; v_call: TRBV6-5; j_call: TRBJ1-5; cdr3_aa: CASSYSTGGSQPQHF; cdr3_nt: TGTGCCAGCAGTTACTCGACAGGGGGAAGTCAGCCCCAGCATTTT
d_call: -; clone_size: -; v_call: TRBV28; j_call: TRBJ1-2; cdr3_aa: CASRSAGEGGLYGYTF; cdr3_nt: TGTGCCAGCAGGTCCGCAGGGGAGGGAGGGCTCTATGGCTACACCTTC
d_call: -; clone_size: -; v_call: TRBV19; j_call: TRBJ2-7; cdr3_aa: CASSIGPAGEAYEQYF; cdr3_nt: TGTGCCAGTAGTATAGGCCCTGCCGGGGAGGCCTACGAGCAGTACTTC
d_call: -; clone_size: -; v_call: TRBV5-1; j_call: TRBJ2-5; cdr3_aa: CASSFVGRNQETQYF; cdr3_nt: TGCGCCAGCAGCTTCGTGGGCAGGAACCAAGAGACCCAGTACTTC
d_call: TRBD1; clone_size: -; v_call: TRBV5-1; j_call: TRBJ1-4; cdr3_aa: CASSYQGDLNEKLFF; cdr3_nt: TGCGCCAGCAGCTATCAGGGGGATTTGAATGAAAAACTGTTTTTT
d_call: -; clone_size: -; v_call: TRBV27; j_call: TRBJ2-3; cdr3_aa: CASSSFPLEADTQYF; cdr3_nt: TGTGCCAGCAGTTCTTTTCCACTCGAAGCAGATACGCAGTATTTT
d_call: -; clone_size: -; v_call: TRBV5-6; j_call: TRBJ1-5; cdr3_aa: CASSTGWGDGQPQHF; cdr3_nt: TGTGCCAGCAGTACAGGGTGGGGCGATGGACAGCCCCAGCATTTT
d_call: TRBD2; clone_size: -; v_call: TRBV28; j_call: TRBJ2-1; cdr3_aa: CASSLGSAGGYNEQFF; cdr3_nt: TGTGCCAGCAGTTTAGGGTCAGCGGGAGGTTACAATGAGCAGTTCTTC
d_call: TRBD2; clone_size: once; v_call: TRBV7-3; j_call: TRBJ2-3; cdr3_aa: CASGRSGNTQYF; cdr3_nt: TGTGCCAGCGGGAGAAGCGGGAATACGCAGTATTTT
d_call: TRBD1; clone_size: once; v_call: TRBV11-3; j_call: TRBJ1-5; cdr3_aa: CASSPDRSFCQPQHF; cdr3_nt: TGTGCCAGCAGCCCGGACAGGAGTTTTTGTCAGCCCCAGCATTTT
d_call: TRBD2; clone_size: few; v_call: TRBV27; j_call: TRBJ2-7; cdr3_aa: CASSQRGYSYEQYF; cdr3_nt: TGTGCCAGCAGTCAGCGGGGGTACTCCTACGAGCAGTACTTC
d_call: TRBD2; clone_size: -; v_call: TRBV6-5; j_call: TRBJ2-7; cdr3_aa: CASSRGTSAYEQYF; cdr3_nt: TGTGCCAGCAGCCGAGGGACTAGTGCCTACGAGCAGTACTTC
d_call: TRBD1; clone_size: -; v_call: TRBV28; j_call: TRBJ1-3; cdr3_aa: CASSPGTGGQRATIYF; cdr3_nt: TGTGCCAGCAGTCCAGGGACAGGGGGGCAGCGTGCCACCATATATTTT
d_call: -; clone_size: few; v_call: TRBV7-9; j_call: TRBJ2-5; cdr3_aa: CASSLGTGVETQYF; cdr3_nt: TGTGCCAGCAGCTTAGGCACAGGTGTAGAGACCCAGTACTTC
d_call: TRBD1; clone_size: -; v_call: TRBV9; j_call: TRBJ2-7; cdr3_aa: CASSGGGDVSEQYF; cdr3_nt: TGTGCCAGCAGCGGAGGGGGCGATGTTTCCGAGCAGTACTTC
d_call: -; clone_size: -; v_call: TRBV5-1; j_call: TRBJ1-1; cdr3_aa: CASSEEPSRKDTEAFF; cdr3_nt: TGCGCCAGCAGCGAGGAGCCGAGTAGGAAGGACACTGAAGCTTTCTTT
d_call: -; clone_size: -; v_call: TRBV9; j_call: TRBJ1-4; cdr3_aa: CASSVGAGDNEKLFF; cdr3_nt: TGTGCCAGCAGCGTAGGGGCAGGGGATAATGAAAAACTGTTTTTT